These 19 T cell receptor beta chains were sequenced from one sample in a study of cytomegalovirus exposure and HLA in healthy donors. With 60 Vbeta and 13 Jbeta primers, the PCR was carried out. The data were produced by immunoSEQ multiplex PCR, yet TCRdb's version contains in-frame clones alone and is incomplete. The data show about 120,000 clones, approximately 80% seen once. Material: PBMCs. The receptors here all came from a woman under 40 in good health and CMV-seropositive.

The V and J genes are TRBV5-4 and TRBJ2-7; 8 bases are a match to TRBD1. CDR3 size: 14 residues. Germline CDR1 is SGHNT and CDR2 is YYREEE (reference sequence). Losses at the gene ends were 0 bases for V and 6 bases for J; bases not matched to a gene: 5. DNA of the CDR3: TGTGCCAGCAGCTTGGCCGTGGACAGGGTCGAGCAGTACTTC. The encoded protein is CASSLAVDRVEQYF.

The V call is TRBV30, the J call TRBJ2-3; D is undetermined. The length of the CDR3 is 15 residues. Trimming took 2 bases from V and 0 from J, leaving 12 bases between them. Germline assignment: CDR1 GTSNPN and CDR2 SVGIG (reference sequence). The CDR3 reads CAWSNLLNSTDTQYF. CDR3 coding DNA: TGTGCCTGGAGTAATCTACTAAATAGCACAGATACGCAGTATTTT.

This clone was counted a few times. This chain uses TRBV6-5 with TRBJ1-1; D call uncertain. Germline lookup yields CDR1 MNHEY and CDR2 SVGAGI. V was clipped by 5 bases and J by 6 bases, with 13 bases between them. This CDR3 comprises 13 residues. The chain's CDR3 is CASSEGSGAEAFF. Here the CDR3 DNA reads TGTGCCAGCAGTGAAGGGAGCGGTGCTGAAGCTTTCTTT.

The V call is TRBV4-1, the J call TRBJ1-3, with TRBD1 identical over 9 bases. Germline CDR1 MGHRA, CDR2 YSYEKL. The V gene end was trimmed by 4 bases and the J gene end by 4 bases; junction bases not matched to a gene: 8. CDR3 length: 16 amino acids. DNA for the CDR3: TGCGCCAGCAGCCGACAGACACAGGGGGCGGGAAACACCATATATTTT. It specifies CASSRQTQGAGNTIYF.

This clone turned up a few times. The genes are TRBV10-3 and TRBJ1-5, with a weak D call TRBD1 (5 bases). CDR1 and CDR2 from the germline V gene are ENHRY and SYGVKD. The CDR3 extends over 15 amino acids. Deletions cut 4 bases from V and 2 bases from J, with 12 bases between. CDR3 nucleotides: TGTGCCATCAGTGGGGCGGGGCCCGGCAATCAGCCCCAGCATTTT. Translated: CAISGAGPGNQPQHF.

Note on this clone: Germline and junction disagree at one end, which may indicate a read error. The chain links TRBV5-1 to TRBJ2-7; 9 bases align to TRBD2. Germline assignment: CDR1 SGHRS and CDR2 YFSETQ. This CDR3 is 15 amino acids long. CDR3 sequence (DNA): TGCGCCAGCACCTTGGGAGCGGGAGGTTCCTACGAGCAGTACTTC. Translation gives CASTLGAGGSYEQYF.

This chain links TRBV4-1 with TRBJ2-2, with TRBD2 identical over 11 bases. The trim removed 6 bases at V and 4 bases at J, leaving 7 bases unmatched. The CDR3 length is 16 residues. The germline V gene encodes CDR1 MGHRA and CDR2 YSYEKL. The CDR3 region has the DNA TGCGCCAGCAGACTTCTAGCGGGGGGTCGCACCGGGGAGCTGTTTTTT. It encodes CASRLLAGGRTGELFF.

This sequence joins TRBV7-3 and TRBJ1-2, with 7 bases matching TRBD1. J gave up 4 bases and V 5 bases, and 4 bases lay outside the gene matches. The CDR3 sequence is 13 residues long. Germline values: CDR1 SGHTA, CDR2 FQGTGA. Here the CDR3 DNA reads TGTGCCAGCAGCCCCGGGACAGCCTATGGCTACACCTTC. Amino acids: CASSPGTAYGYTF.

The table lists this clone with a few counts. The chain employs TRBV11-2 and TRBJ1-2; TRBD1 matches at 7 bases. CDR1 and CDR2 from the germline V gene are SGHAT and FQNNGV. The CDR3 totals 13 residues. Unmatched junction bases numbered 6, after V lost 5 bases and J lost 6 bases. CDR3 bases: TGTGCCAGCAGCAAGAGGGACAGAGATGGCTACACCTTC. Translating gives CASSKRDRDGYTF.

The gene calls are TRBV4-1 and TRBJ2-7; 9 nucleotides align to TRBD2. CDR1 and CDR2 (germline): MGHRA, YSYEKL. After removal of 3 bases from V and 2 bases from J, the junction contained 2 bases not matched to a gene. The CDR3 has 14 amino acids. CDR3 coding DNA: TGCGCCAGCAGCCAGACTAGCGGTACCTACGAGCAGTACTTC. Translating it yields CASSQTSGTYEQYF.

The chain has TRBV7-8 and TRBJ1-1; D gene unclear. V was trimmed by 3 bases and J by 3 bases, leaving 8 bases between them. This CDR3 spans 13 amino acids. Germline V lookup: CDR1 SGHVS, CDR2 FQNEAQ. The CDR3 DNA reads TGTGCCAGCAGCTTGTACAGATACACTGAAGCTTTCTTT. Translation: CASSLYRYTEAFF.

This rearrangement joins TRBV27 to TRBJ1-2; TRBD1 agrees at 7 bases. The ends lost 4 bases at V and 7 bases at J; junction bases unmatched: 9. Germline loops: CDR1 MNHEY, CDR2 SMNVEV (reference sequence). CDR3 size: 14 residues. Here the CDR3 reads CASSYDRVKSGYTF. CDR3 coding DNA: TGTGCCAGCAGTTATGACAGGGTAAAGAGTGGCTACACCTTC.

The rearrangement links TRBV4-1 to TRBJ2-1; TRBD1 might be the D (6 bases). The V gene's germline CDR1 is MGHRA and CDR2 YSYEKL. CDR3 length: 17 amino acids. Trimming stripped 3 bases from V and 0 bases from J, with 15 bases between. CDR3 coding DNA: TGCGCCAGCAGCCAGCGCACAGGGATCAGCTCCTACAATGAGCAGTTCTTC. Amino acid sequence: CASSQRTGISSYNEQFF.

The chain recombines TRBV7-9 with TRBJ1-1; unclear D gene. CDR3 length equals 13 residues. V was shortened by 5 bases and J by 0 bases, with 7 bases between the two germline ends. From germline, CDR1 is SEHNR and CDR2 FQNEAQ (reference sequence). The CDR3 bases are TGTGCCAGCAGCCCGGGGATGAACACTGAAGCTTTCTTT. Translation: CASSPGMNTEAFF.

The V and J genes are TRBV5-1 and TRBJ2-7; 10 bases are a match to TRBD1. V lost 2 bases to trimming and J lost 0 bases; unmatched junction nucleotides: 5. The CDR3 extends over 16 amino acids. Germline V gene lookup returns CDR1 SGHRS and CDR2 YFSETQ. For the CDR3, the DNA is TGCGCCAGCAGCTTATTCGGGACAGGGGTCTCCTACGAGCAGTACTTC. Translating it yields CASSLFGTGVSYEQYF.

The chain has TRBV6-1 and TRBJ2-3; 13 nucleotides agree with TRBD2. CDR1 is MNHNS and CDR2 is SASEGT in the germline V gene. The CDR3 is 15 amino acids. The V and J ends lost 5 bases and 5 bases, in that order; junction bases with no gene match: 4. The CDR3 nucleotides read TGTGCCAGCAGTACGGGACTAGCGGGAAGAGATACGCAGTATTTT. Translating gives CASSTGLAGRDTQYF.

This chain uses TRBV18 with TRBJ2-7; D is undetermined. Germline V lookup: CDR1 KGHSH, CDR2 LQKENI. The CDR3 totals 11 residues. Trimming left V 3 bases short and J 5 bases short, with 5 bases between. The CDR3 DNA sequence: TGTGCCAGCTCACCTTCCAACGAGCAGTACTTC. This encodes CASSPSNEQYF.

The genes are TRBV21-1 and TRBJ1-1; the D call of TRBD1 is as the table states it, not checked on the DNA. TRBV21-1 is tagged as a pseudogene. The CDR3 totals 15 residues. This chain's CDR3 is CASSRRRVVGTEAFF. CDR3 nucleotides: TGTGCCAGCAGCCGTCGCAGGGTCGTGGGTACTGAAGCTTTCTTT.

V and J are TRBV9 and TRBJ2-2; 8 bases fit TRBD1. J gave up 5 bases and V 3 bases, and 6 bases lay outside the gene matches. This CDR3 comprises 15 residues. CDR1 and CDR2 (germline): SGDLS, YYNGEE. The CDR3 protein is CASSGARQGTGELFF. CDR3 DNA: TGTGCCAGCAGCGGGGCAAGACAGGGGACCGGGGAGCTGTTTTTT.